Listed here are 13 T cell receptor beta chains from one sample, sequenced in a study of T cell responses to AZD1222 COVID-19 vaccine. The repertoire was sequenced with immunoSEQ multiplex PCR; TCRdb's copy has only in-frame clones and lacks some. This table holds roughly 100,000 clones, roughly 90% found once. Source: peripheral blood, taken on day 0 of AZD1222 vaccination. These receptor sequences come from an adult in good health.

This chain links TRBV18 with TRBJ1-1, with D perhaps TRBD1 (5 bases). The CDR3 contains 13 residues. Looked up from germline, CDR1 is KGHSH and CDR2 is LQKENI. Trimming cost V 6 bases and J 0 bases, with 8 bases left between them. The CDR3 nucleotides read TGTGCCAGCTCCGGGGCCATGAACACTGAAGCTTTCTTT. This codes for CASSGAMNTEAFF.

The V and J genes are TRBV5-6 and TRBJ1-6; TRBD1 might be the D (6 bases). Trimming pared 4 bases from V and 1 base from J, leaving 9 bases between. The CDR3 loop spans 15 amino acids. Germline assignment: CDR1 SGHDT and CDR2 YYEEEE. In DNA form, the CDR3 reads TGTGCCAGCAGCGGCAGGGGTTCCTATAATTCACCCCTCCACTTT. Amino acid sequence: CASSGRGSYNSPLHF.

The gene calls are TRBV6-5 and TRBJ1-1; D is ambiguous. V was pared by 10 bases and J by 7 bases, with 16 bases between. Germline lookup yields CDR1 MNHEY and CDR2 SVGAGI. The CDR3 contains 12 residues. In DNA form, the CDR3 reads TGTGCCACTGTATCGGCTTCTCGTGAAGCTTTCTTT. Its translation is CATVSASREAFF.

The rearrangement joins TRBV18 to TRBJ1-1; D is ambiguous. Trimming shortened V by 3 bases and J by 0 bases, and 5 bases separated the two germline ends. The V gene's germline CDR1 is KGHSH and CDR2 LQKENI. The CDR3 consists of 13 residues. The CDR3 spells CASSPSMNTEAFF. CDR3 nucleotides: TGTGCCAGCTCACCCAGTATGAACACTGAAGCTTTCTTT.

V is TRBV27 and J is TRBJ1-1; a possible D gene is TRBD1 (6 bases). The germline V gene has CDR1 MNHEY and CDR2 SMNVEV (reference sequence). The CDR3 is 13 amino acids. V lost 8 bases, J lost 4 bases, and 14 bases lay in between. The CDR3 region has the DNA TGTGCCAGCGGACTACAGGGTATCACTGAAGCTTTCTTT. Amino acids: CASGLQGITEAFF.

The V gene is TRBV7-2, the J gene TRBJ1-3, with D hard to call. In germline, CDR1 is SGHTA, CDR2 FQGNSA. The V end lost 4 bases, the J end lost 0 bases, and 10 bases lay between the germline ends. The CDR3 extends over 15 amino acids. The CDR3 protein is CASSSSPLSGNTIYF. CDR3 nucleotide sequence: TGTGCCAGCAGCTCCTCCCCACTCTCTGGAAACACCATATATTTT.

The sample holds one count of this clone. The V and J genes are TRBV18 and TRBJ1-6; D is perhaps TRBD1 (5 bases). The CDR3 is made up of 18 amino acids. The germline V gene encodes CDR1 KGHSH and CDR2 LQKENI. The V end was cut by 0 bases, the J end by 4 bases, with 16 bases between. DNA of the CDR3: TGTGCCAGCTCACCACCGGGGACCTCAAGGGGATATAATTCACCCCTCCACTTT. Translation: CASSPPGTSRGYNSPLHF.

Points on this clone: An end of the junction does not agree with germline; a read error may underlie this. The V gene is TRBV10-1, the J gene TRBJ1-3; D gene uncertain. Germline CDR1 WNHNN, CDR2 SYGVQD (reference sequence). This CDR3 comprises 14 residues. The CDR3 DNA follows: TGCGCCAGCAGTGAGTACAGCGACGGAACCACCATATATTTT. Amino acids: CASSEYSDGTTIYF.

As regards this clone: A junction end diverges from the germline sequence, so it may reflect a read error. The V call is TRBV28, the J call TRBJ1-2; no firm D call. This CDR3 spans 9 amino acids. Germline V gene data show CDR1 as MDHEN and CDR2 as SYDVKM. CDR3 protein: CASSWYSNF. In DNA, the CDR3 is TGTGCCAGCAGTTGGTACAGCAACTTC.

CDR3 protein: CASSPGTGRGAFF. Written as DNA, the CDR3 is TGTGCCAGCAGCCCAGGGACCGGTAGGGGTGCTTTCTTT. The chain employs TRBV14 and TRBJ1-1, with D maybe TRBD1 (5 bases). CDR1 is SGHDN and CDR2 is FVKESK in the germline V gene. There are 13 residues in the CDR3. With 4 bases removed from V and 11 bases from J, the gap between germline ends came to 17 bases.

The chain uses TRBV13 and TRBJ2-3; 9 bases fit TRBD1. With 2 bases clipped from V and 5 bases from J, the junction kept 5 bases outside the gene matches. Per germline, CDR1 PRHDT and CDR2 FYEKMQ (reference sequence). This CDR3 is 15 amino acids long. CDR3 in DNA: TGTGCCAGCAGCTTAACCCGGACAGGGGAAGATACGCAGTATTTT. Protein product: CASSLTRTGEDTQYF. Drawing the rest from reference TRBV13 and TRBJ2-3, the complete variable domain is AAGVIQSPRHLIKEKRETATLKCYPIPRHDTVYWYQQGPGQDPQFLISFYEKMQSDKGSIPDRFSAQQFSDYHSELNMSSLELGDSALYFCASSLTRTGEDTQYFGPGTRLTVL.

This rearrangement joins TRBV4-1 to TRBJ2-4; TRBD1 aligns across 12 bases. CDR3 length equals 18 residues. The V gene end was trimmed by 2 bases and the J gene end by 0 bases; junction bases not matched to a gene: 5. Per the germline V gene, CDR1 is MGHRA and CDR2 is YSYEKL. CDR3 region: CASSQPGQGALAKNIQYF. DNA of the CDR3: TGCGCCAGCAGCCAACCGGGACAGGGGGCCCTAGCCAAAAACATTCAGTACTTC.

This clone showed up just a few times. V usage is TRBV10-1 and J usage is TRBJ2-7; the D is unclear. CDR3 size: 12 residues. CDR1 and CDR2 (germline): WNHNN, SYGVQD (reference sequence). Trimming left V 2 bases short and J 6 bases short, with 8 bases between. CDR3 in DNA: TGCGCCAGCAGTGAGGGCCGAAGCGAGCAGTACTTC. Its translation is CASSEGRSEQYF.